This TCR beta chain was recovered during a study of blood T cell repertoires in COVID-19. V lost 4 bases and J 2 bases, leaving 12 bases between the germline ends. In germline, CDR1 is SNHLY, CDR2 FYNNEI. The CDR3 covers 14 residues. Sequenced by immunoSEQ multiplex PCR; TCRdb stores in-frame clones only, minus some. The repertoire holds 250,000 to 300,000 clones, with 89% as singletons. Sample: peripheral blood. This sequence was found in a woman aged 40 to 50 who had recovered from COVID-19. This chain connects TRBV2 to TRBJ2-7, with D possibly being TRBD2 (7 bases). CDR3 sequence reads: CASSAGGEPYEQYF. DNA for the CDR3: TGTGCCAGCAGTGCGGGGGGCGAACCCTACGAGCAGTACTTC.